This TCR beta chain was identified in a study of cytomegalovirus exposure and HLA in healthy donors. Study-wide results and limits: According to an earlier analysis, most TCR beta V segments yielded productive rearrangements about 90% or about 30% of the time. Listed as cytomegalovirus-associated were over 150 TCR beta chains.

As concerns this clone: The antigen remains undetermined.

Trimming took 5 bases from V and 2 from J; bases not matched to a gene: 5. The CDR3 spans 15 residues. CDR1 and CDR2 from the germline V gene are SGHVS and FNYEAQ. PCR used 60 Vbeta primers and 13 Jbeta primers. Measured with immunoSEQ multiplex PCR; TCRdb has only the in-frame clones, and not every one. The sample shows some 92,000 clones, around 72% of them seen only once. V is TRBV7-6 and J is TRBJ2-2, with 7 positions matching TRBD1. The sample comprised PBMCs. This sequence was found in a man between 18 and 35 years old in good health and CMV-seropositive. The CDR3 DNA is TGTGCCAGCAGCCAGACAGGGAGTAACACCGGGGAGCTGTTTTTT. Translation: CASSQTGSNTGELFF.